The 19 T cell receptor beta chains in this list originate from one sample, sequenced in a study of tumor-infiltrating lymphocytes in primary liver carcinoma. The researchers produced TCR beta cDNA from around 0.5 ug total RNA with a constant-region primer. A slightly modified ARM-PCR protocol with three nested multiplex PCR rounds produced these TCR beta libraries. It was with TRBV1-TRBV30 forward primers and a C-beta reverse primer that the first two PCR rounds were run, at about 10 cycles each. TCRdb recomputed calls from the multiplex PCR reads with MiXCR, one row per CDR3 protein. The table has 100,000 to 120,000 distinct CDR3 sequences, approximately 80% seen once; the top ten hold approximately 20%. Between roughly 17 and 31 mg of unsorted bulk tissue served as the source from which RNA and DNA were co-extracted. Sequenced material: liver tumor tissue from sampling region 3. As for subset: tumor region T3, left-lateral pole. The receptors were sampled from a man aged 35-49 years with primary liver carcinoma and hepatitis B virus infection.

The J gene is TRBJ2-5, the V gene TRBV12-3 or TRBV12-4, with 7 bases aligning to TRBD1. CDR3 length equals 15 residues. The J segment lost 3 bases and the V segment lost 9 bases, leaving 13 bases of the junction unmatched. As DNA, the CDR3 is TGTGCCAGTAGCCCCTTAACAGGGGTCGAAGAGACCCAGTACTTC. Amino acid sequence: CASSPLTGVEETQYF.

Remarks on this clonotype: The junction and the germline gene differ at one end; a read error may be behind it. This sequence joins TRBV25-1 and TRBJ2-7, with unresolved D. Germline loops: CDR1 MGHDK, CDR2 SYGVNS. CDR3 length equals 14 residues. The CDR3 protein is CTSSETEKAYEQYF. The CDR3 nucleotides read TGTACCAGCAGTGAAACTGAAAAAGCGTACGAGCAGTACTTC.

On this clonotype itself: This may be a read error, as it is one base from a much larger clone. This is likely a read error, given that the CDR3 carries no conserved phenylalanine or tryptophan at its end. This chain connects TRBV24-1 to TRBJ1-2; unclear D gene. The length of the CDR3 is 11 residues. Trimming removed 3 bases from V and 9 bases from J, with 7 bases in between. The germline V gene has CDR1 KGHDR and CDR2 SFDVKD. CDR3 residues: CATSDGVSYTI. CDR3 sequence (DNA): TGTGCCACCAGTGATGGAGTAAGCTACACCATC.

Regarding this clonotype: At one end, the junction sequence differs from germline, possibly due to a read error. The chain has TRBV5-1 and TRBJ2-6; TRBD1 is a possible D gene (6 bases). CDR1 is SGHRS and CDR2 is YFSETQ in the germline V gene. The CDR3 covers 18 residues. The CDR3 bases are TGCGCCAGCACCTTGGGGGCCGGTATAACCTCTGGGGCCAACGTCCTGACCTTC. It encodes CASTLGAGITSGANVLTF.

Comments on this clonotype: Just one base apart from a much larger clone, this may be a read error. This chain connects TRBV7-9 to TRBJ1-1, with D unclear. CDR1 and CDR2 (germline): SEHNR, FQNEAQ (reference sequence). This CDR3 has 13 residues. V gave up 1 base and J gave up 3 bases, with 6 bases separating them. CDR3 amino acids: CASSLVPDTEAFF. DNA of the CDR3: TGTGCCAGCAGCTTAGTACCGGACACTGAAGCTTTCTTT. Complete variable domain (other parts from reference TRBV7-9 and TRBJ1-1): DTGVSQNPRHKITKRGQNVTFRCDPISEHNRLYWYRQTLGQGPEFLTYFQNEAQLEKSRLLSDRFSAERPKGSFSTLEIQRTEQGDSAMYLCASSLVPDTEAFFGQGTRLTVV.

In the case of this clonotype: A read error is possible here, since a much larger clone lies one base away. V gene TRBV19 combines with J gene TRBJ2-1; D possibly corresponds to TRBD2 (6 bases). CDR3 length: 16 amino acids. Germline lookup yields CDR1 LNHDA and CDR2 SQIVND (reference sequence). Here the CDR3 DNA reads TGTGCCAGTAATATACGGGCGGACTACTTATACAATGAGCAGTTCTTC. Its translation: CASNIRADYLYNEQFF.

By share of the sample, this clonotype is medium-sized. The CDR3 loop is CASSYQGAYAEAFF. The CDR3 bases are TGTGCCAGCAGTTATCAGGGGGCCTACGCTGAAGCTTTCTTT. The chain is built from TRBV6-5 and TRBJ1-1, with 8 nucleotides matching TRBD1. The CDR3 has 14 amino acids. Per germline, CDR1 MNHEY and CDR2 SVGAGI. Trimming at V came to 3 bases and at J to 6 bases, leaving 6 bases not matched to a gene.

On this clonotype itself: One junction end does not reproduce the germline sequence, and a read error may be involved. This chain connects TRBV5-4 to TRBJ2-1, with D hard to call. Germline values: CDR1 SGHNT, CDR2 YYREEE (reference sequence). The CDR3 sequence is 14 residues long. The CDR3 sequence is CTSSFSRSYGEQFF. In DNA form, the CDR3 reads TGTACCAGCAGCTTTAGCCGGAGTTACGGTGAGCAGTTCTTC.

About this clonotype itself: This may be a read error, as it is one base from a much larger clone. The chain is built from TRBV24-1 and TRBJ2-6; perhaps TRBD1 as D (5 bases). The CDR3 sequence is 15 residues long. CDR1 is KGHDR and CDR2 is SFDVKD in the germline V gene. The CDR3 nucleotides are TGTGCCACCAGTGATTCTAGTCCTGGGGCCTACGTCCTGACTTTC. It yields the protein CATSDSSPGAYVLTF.

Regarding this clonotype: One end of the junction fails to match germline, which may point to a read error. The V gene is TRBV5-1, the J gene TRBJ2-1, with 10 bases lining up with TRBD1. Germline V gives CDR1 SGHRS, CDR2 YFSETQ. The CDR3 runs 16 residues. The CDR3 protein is CASNLRLGQGYNEQCF. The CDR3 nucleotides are TGCGCCAGCAACTTAAGGCTGGGACAGGGGTATAATGAGCAGTGCTTC.

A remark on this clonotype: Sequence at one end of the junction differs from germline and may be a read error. The CDR3 sequence is CASSSGRTSTETQYF. As DNA, the CDR3 is TGTGCCAGCAGTAGCGGGAGGACTAGCACAGAAACGCAGTATTTT. This sequence joins TRBV6-1 and TRBJ2-3; 9 nucleotides match TRBD2. The germline V gene has CDR1 MNHNS and CDR2 SASEGT. The CDR3 extends over 15 amino acids.

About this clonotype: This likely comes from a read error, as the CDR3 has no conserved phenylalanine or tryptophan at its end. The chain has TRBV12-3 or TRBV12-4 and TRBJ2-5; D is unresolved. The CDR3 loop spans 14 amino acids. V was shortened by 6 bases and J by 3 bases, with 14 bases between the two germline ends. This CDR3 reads CASSGGRWEETQYL. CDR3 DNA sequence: TGTGCCAGCAGCGGCGGACGGTGGGAAGAGACCCAGTACCTC.

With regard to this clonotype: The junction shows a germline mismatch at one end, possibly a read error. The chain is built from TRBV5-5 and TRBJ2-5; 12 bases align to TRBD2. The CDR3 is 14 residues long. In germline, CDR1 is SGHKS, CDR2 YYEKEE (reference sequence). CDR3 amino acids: CASSSRTSGETQYF. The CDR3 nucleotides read TGTGCCAGCAGCTCGAGGACTAGCGGGGAGACCCAGTATTTC.

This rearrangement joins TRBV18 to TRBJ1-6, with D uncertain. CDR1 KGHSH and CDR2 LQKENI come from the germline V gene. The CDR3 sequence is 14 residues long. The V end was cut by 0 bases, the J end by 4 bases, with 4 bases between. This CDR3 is CASSPPEYNSPLHF. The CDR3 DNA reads TGTGCCAGCTCACCACCAGAATATAATTCACCCCTCCACTTT.

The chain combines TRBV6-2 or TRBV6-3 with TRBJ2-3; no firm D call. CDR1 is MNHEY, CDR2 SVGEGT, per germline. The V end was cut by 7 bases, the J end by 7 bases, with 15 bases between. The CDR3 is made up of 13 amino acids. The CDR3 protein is CASISTRANTQYF. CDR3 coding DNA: TGTGCCAGCATTTCGACACGAGCGAATACGCAGTATTTT.

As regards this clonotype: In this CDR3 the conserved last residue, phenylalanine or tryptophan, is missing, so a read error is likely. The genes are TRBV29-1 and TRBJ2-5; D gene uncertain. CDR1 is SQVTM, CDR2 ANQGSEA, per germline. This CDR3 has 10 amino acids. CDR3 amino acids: CSGVQETQYC. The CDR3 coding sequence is TGCAGTGGGGTGCAAGAGACCCAGTACTGC.

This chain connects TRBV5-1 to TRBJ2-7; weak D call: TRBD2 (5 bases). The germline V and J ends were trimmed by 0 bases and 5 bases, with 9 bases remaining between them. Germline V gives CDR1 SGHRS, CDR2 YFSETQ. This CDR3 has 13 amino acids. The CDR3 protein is CASSLDTGNEQYF. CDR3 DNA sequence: TGCGCCAGCAGCTTGGATACGGGGAACGAGCAGTACTTC.

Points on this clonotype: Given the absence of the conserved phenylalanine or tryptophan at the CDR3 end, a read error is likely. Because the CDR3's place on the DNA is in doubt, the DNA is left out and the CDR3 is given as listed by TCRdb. The CDR3 reads CASSSVLIQHL. The chain employs TRBV28 and TRBJ2-4. The CDR3 extends over 11 residues, inclusive of both ends. Germline loops: CDR1 MDHEN, CDR2 SYDVKM.

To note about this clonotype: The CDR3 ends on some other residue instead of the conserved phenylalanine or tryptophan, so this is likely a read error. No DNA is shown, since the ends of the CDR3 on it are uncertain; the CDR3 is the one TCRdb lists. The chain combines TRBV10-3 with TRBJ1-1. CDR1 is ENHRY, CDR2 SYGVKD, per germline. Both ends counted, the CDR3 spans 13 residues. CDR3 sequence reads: CAISVRTDTEAFL.